This T cell receptor beta chain was sequenced in a study of blood T cell repertoires in COVID-19. Overall study context: Acute and convalescent COVID-19 specimens originated in the United States, Italy and Spain. PBMCs, B-cell-depleted T cells, or T cells were the source of the cDNA or gDNA that made up the material.

CDR3 length: 13 residues. Germline trimming cut 5 bases from V and 9 bases from J; bases unmatched to any gene: 10. Germline-derived CDR1 and CDR2 are SQVTM and ANQGSEA. In the authors' workflow: Reference gene primer amplification gave estimated nucleated cell counts. The repertoire was sequenced with immunoSEQ multiplex PCR; TCRdb's copy has only in-frame clones and lacks some. D and trimming come from the DNA, and the V and J calls and clone size come from that table. This repertoire shows more than 95,000 clones, roughly 80% found once; its top ten account for 15%. The sequence came from an elderly woman with acute or convalescent COVID-19. The sequenced material came from peripheral blood. The V call is TRBV29-1, the J call TRBJ2-1; TRBD1 matches at 7 bases. As DNA, the CDR3 is TGCAGCGTTCAAAAGGGACAGACGGTTGAGCAGTTCTTC. This codes for CSVQKGQTVEQFF.